This is a list of T cell receptor beta chains from one sample in a study of T cell responses to AZD1222 COVID-19 vaccine. Measured with immunoSEQ multiplex PCR; TCRdb has only the in-frame clones, and not every one. This sample has about 86,000 clones, with roughly 90% found just once. The specimen comprised peripheral blood, sampled 28 days after the second AZD1222 dose. The receptors were sampled from an adult who received the AZD1222 COVID-19 vaccine. Both conserved end residues are part of each CDR3. Fields, in order: clone size, V gene, D gene, J gene, CDR3 protein, CDR3 DNA. D genes are given only for firm matches. Size tells how often a clone was seen (once, few, many) or the class of an expanded clone, and some rows leave it out.

clone_size: -
v_call: TRBV11-2
d_call: -
j_call: TRBJ1-2
cdr3_aa: CASSLVTGFGYGYTF
cdr3_nt: TGTGCCAGCAGCTTAGTCACAGGGTTTGGCTATGGCTACACCTTC

clone_size: -
v_call: TRBV27
d_call: -
j_call: TRBJ2-7
cdr3_aa: CASSPMGFNSYEQYF
cdr3_nt: TGTGCCAGCAGCCCAATGGGGTTCAACTCCTACGAGCAGTACTTC

clone_size: -
v_call: TRBV6-2/TRBV6-3
d_call: -
j_call: TRBJ1-1
cdr3_aa: CASSYSYKGTTEAFF
cdr3_nt: TGTGCCAGCAGTTACTCGTATAAGGGAACCACTGAAGCTTTCTTT

clone_size: once
v_call: TRBV6-2/TRBV6-3
d_call: -
j_call: TRBJ1-6
cdr3_aa: CASTPLGALSSPLHF
cdr3_nt: TGTGCCAGCACCCCTCTGGGGGCCCTGAGTTCACCCCTCCACTTT

clone_size: -
v_call: TRBV19
d_call: -
j_call: TRBJ1-5
cdr3_aa: CASSTTPTVYSNQPQHF
cdr3_nt: TGTGCCAGTAGTACGACACCCACAGTCTATAGCAATCAGCCCCAGCATTTT

clone_size: -
v_call: TRBV5-4
d_call: -
j_call: TRBJ2-4
cdr3_aa: CASSLGGASNIQYF
cdr3_nt: TGTGCCAGCAGCTTGGGGGGGGCCTCCAACATTCAGTACTTC

clone_size: -
v_call: TRBV29-1
d_call: TRBD1
j_call: TRBJ2-5
cdr3_aa: CSVVRTGQETQYF
cdr3_nt: TGCAGCGTTGTCCGGACAGGGCAAGAGACCCAGTACTTC

clone_size: few
v_call: TRBV6-2/TRBV6-3
d_call: -
j_call: TRBJ2-2
cdr3_aa: CASSSLIRGMAGELFF
cdr3_nt: TGTGCCAGCAGCTCCCTTATCAGGGGTATGGCCGGGGAGCTGTTTTTT

clone_size: -
v_call: TRBV6-2/TRBV6-3
d_call: TRBD1
j_call: TRBJ1-5
cdr3_aa: CASSSQGQAYSNQPQHF
cdr3_nt: TGTGCCAGCAGTTCTCAGGGACAGGCTTATAGCAATCAGCCCCAGCATTTT

clone_size: -
v_call: TRBV25-1
d_call: -
j_call: TRBJ1-2
cdr3_aa: CASSEGGSASGYTF
cdr3_nt: TGTGCCAGCAGTGAAGGGGGCAGTGCATCTGGCTACACCTTC

clone_size: -
v_call: TRBV2
d_call: -
j_call: TRBJ1-1
cdr3_aa: CARRQGEAFF
cdr3_nt: TGTGCCAGGCGGCAGGGAGAAGCTTTCTTT

clone_size: -
v_call: TRBV5-6
d_call: TRBD1
j_call: TRBJ1-2
cdr3_aa: CASSGTGTGPLYGYTF
cdr3_nt: TGTGCCAGCAGCGGCACCGGGACAGGGCCGCTCTATGGCTACACCTTC

clone_size: many
v_call: TRBV7-2
d_call: TRBD1
j_call: TRBJ1-6
cdr3_aa: CASRYRDRGLNSPLHF
cdr3_nt: TGTGCCAGCAGGTACCGGGACAGGGGGCTAAATTCACCCCTCCACTTT

clone_size: -
v_call: TRBV6-8
d_call: -
j_call: TRBJ2-7
cdr3_aa: CASSEGARGGSSSYEQYF
cdr3_nt: TGTGCCAGCAGCGAGGGGGCCAGGGGAGGTTCGAGCTCCTACGAGCAGTACTTC

clone_size: -
v_call: TRBV6-5
d_call: -
j_call: TRBJ1-1
cdr3_aa: CASSLHLNTEAFF
cdr3_nt: TGTGCCAGCAGTTTACACTTGAACACTGAAGCTTTCTTT

clone_size: -
v_call: TRBV27
d_call: -
j_call: TRBJ2-5
cdr3_aa: CASSLVGGTETQYF
cdr3_nt: TGTGCCAGCAGTTTAGTTGGCGGGACAGAGACCCAGTACTTC

clone_size: once
v_call: TRBV6-1
d_call: -
j_call: TRBJ2-4
cdr3_aa: CASSEFQTAILAKNIQYF
cdr3_nt: TGTGCCAGCAGTGAGTTTCAAACAGCCATCCTAGCCAAAAACATTCAGTACTTC

clone_size: -
v_call: TRBV29-1
d_call: TRBD1
j_call: TRBJ1-1
cdr3_aa: CSVDRDRLNTEAFF
cdr3_nt: TGCAGCGTGGACCGGGACAGACTGAACACTGAAGCTTTCTTT

clone_size: -
v_call: TRBV14
d_call: -
j_call: TRBJ2-7
cdr3_aa: CASSPHGPYEQYF
cdr3_nt: TGTGCCAGCAGCCCCCACGGCCCCTACGAGCAGTACTTC

clone_size: -
v_call: TRBV27
d_call: -
j_call: TRBJ1-1
cdr3_aa: CASTPSGLNTEAFF
cdr3_nt: TGTGCCAGCACCCCGTCGGGGCTGAACACTGAAGCTTTCTTT

clone_size: -
v_call: TRBV5-1
d_call: -
j_call: TRBJ1-1
cdr3_aa: CASCRDLNTEAFF
cdr3_nt: TGCGCCAGCTGCAGGGACTTGAACACTGAAGCTTTCTTT

clone_size: -
v_call: TRBV24-1
d_call: TRBD1
j_call: TRBJ1-1
cdr3_aa: CATSDLTPSGTGVIGYTEAFF
cdr3_nt: TGTGCCACCAGTGATTTGACTCCCTCCGGGACAGGGGTTATTGGGTACACTGAAGCTTTCTTT

clone_size: -
v_call: TRBV4-1
d_call: TRBD1
j_call: TRBJ1-1
cdr3_aa: CASSAQGPHTEAFF
cdr3_nt: TGCGCCAGCAGCGCACAGGGGCCCCACACTGAAGCTTTCTTT

clone_size: once
v_call: TRBV15
d_call: -
j_call: TRBJ1-2
cdr3_aa: CATSRDVASTYGYTF
cdr3_nt: TGTGCCACCAGCAGAGACGTTGCGTCCACCTATGGCTACACCTTC

clone_size: -
v_call: TRBV5-1
d_call: TRBD1
j_call: TRBJ2-1
cdr3_aa: CASSRQGQGEQFF
cdr3_nt: TGCGCCAGCAGCCGACAGGGCCAGGGTGAGCAGTTCTTC

clone_size: -
v_call: TRBV2
d_call: -
j_call: TRBJ2-3
cdr3_aa: CASRLQNTGDTQYF
cdr3_nt: TGTGCCAGCAGACTCCAAAATACGGGAGATACGCAGTATTTT

clone_size: -
v_call: TRBV3-1/TRBV3-2
d_call: -
j_call: TRBJ2-5
cdr3_aa: CASSQDRMLETQYF
cdr3_nt: TGTGCCAGCAGCCAAGATCGCATGTTAGAGACCCAGTACTTC

clone_size: -
v_call: TRBV6-2/TRBV6-3
d_call: -
j_call: TRBJ2-5
cdr3_aa: CASSYSGTEGSQYF
cdr3_nt: TGTGCCAGCAGTTACTCCGGGACTGAAGGGTCCCAGTACTTC

clone_size: -
v_call: TRBV3-1/TRBV3-2
d_call: -
j_call: TRBJ1-1
cdr3_aa: CASSQTVNTEAFF
cdr3_nt: TGTGCCAGCAGCCAGACGGTGAACACTGAAGCTTTCTTT

clone_size: -
v_call: TRBV18
d_call: -
j_call: TRBJ2-5
cdr3_aa: CASSSPTEAQETQYF
cdr3_nt: TGTGCCAGCTCAAGCCCCACAGAAGCACAAGAGACCCAGTACTTC